Each of the 15 T cell receptor beta chains below was sequenced from the same sample in a study of human T cells and chemical hapten exposure. Time point in this sample: patch test 3, about 24 weeks after DPC sensitization. Treatment here: therapeutic diphenylcyclopropenone sensitization with weekly scalp DPC. TCRdb recomputed calls from the RACE reads with MiXCR, one row per CDR3 protein. The table has about 97,000 distinct CDR3 sequences, about 28% seen once; the top ten hold 10% to 13%. This sample comprised whole blood, obtained in connection with sensitization to the hapten diphenylcyclopropenone (DPC). The receptors shown here come from a man aged 35 to 55 with alopecia areata. Some clones in this sample may be carry-over from other donors' samples.

The chain carries TRBV7-9 and TRBJ2-1; maybe TRBD2 (5 bases). The germline CDR1 and CDR2 sequences are SEHNR and FQNEAQ (reference sequence). The V and J ends lost 1 base and 1 base respectively, with 11 bases between them. The CDR3 consists of 16 residues. CDR3 sequence: CASSLGGSPSYNEQFF. The CDR3 DNA reads as TGTGCCAGCAGCTTAGGCGGGTCTCCGTCCTACAATGAGCAGTTCTTC.

V usage is TRBV27 and J usage is TRBJ2-1, with TRBD2 matching 8 bases. V shed 6 bases, J shed 7 bases, and the junction held 2 bases outside the gene matches. CDR3 size: 12 residues. Germline-derived CDR1 and CDR2 are MNHEY and SMNVEV (reference sequence). In DNA form, the CDR3 reads TGTGCCAGCAGCCGGGGGGGGAATGAGCAGTTCTTC. This encodes CASSRGGNEQFF.

This clonotype was recorded a few times. V and J are TRBV5-6 and TRBJ2-3; possibly TRBD2 for D (6 bases). The V end lost 2 bases, the J end lost 6 bases, and 16 bases lay between the germline ends. This CDR3 comprises 15 residues. Germline V gives CDR1 SGHDT, CDR2 YYEEEE. The DNA of the CDR3 is TGTGCCAGCAGCTTAGAGACGGGAGTAGCGGATACGCAGTATTTT. Translated: CASSLETGVADTQYF. Based on the CDR3 plus reference TRBV5-6 and TRBJ2-3, the full variable domain is DAGVTQSPTHLIKTRGQQVTLRCSPKSGHDTVSWYQQALGQGPQFIFQYYEEEERQRGNFPDRFSGHQFPNYSSELNVNALLLGDSALYLCASSLETGVADTQYFGPGTRLTVL.

The rearrangement joins TRBV18 to TRBJ2-1, with D unresolved. The V gene lost 3 bases and the J gene lost 6 bases, with 6 bases spanning the gap. There are 12 residues in the CDR3. The germline V gene has CDR1 KGHSH and CDR2 LQKENI. CDR3 in DNA: TGTGCCAGCTCACCCGACCTCAATGAGCAGTTCTTC. This gives the protein CASSPDLNEQFF.

The chain employs TRBV21-1 and TRBJ2-6. TRBV21-1 is a pseudogene segment. The CDR3 is 9 residues long. The CDR3 sequence is CASSKLAAF. CDR3 DNA: TGTGCCAGCAGCAAACTTGCGGCTTTC.

J is TRBJ2-3 and V is TRBV7-2; 12 positions match TRBD2. Trimming cost V 5 bases and J 5 bases; bases outside gene matches: 5. The germline gives CDR1 SGHTA, CDR2 FQGNSA. The length of the CDR3 is 15 residues. CDR3 in amino acids: CASSTKTSGRDTQYF. The CDR3 coding sequence is TGTGCCAGCAGCACTAAGACTAGCGGGAGAGATACGCAGTATTTT.

This clonotype was seen a handful of times. V usage is TRBV29-1 and J usage is TRBJ2-3; D remains ambiguous. The CDR3 has 12 residues. Germline V CDR1 and CDR2: SQVTM, ANQGSEA. Trimming left V 3 bases short and J 6 bases short, with 10 bases between. CDR3 region: CSVDPRTDTQYF. The DNA for the CDR3 is TGCAGCGTTGATCCCCGGACCGATACGCAGTATTTT.

This chain joins TRBV28 and TRBJ2-7; TRBD1 matches 8 bases. Losses at the gene ends were 1 base for V and 4 bases for J; bases not matched to a gene: 3. The CDR3 spans 14 residues. Germline assignment: CDR1 MDHEN and CDR2 SYDVKM. The chain's CDR3 is CASSLLTGAYEQYF. In DNA form, the CDR3 reads TGTGCCAGCAGTTTATTGACAGGGGCGTACGAGCAGTACTTC.

At least ten counts were recorded for this clonotype. This chain's CDR3 is CASSLASGRAREQFF. The CDR3 DNA reads as TGTGCCAGCAGTTTAGCCAGCGGGAGGGCCCGGGAGCAGTTCTTC. The V and J genes are TRBV6-2 or TRBV6-3 and TRBJ2-1, with TRBD2 matching over 10 bases. The CDR3 totals 15 residues. Germline V gene lookup returns CDR1 MNHEY and CDR2 SVGEGT. The V segment lost 4 bases and the J segment 10 bases; nucleotides outside the gene matches: 10.

This clonotype was counted between two and nine times. V and J are TRBV28 and TRBJ2-7; 9 bases line up with TRBD1. The CDR3 is 18 residues long. V dropped 4 bases and J dropped 5; count of bases not matched to a gene: 18. CDR1 is MDHEN, CDR2 SYDVKM, per germline. The CDR3 bases are TGTGCCAGCAGTTCCCTTTCCCGTTTTACGGACAGGGGCCACGAGCAGTACTTC. This sequence encodes CASSSLSRFTDRGHEQYF.

CDR3 region: CASSLIVSLSEQYF. The CDR3 region has the DNA TGTGCCAGCAGCCTAATTGTGAGTCTGTCCGAGCAGTACTTC. V is TRBV7-9 and J is TRBJ2-7; D uncertain. Trimming took off 5 bases at V and 6 bases at J, with 17 bases between the two ends. CDR1 and CDR2 (germline): SEHNR, FQNEAQ (reference sequence). CDR3 length: 14 amino acids.

V gene TRBV18 combines with J gene TRBJ2-1; TRBD2 aligns across 9 bases. This CDR3 has 17 amino acids. Per the germline V gene, CDR1 is KGHSH and CDR2 is LQKENI. The V and J ends lost 2 bases and 2 bases, in that order; junction bases with no gene match: 7. The CDR3 protein is CASSPVVAGGAYNEQFF. The CDR3 DNA reads TGTGCCAGCTCACCAGTGGTTGCGGGAGGGGCCTACAATGAGCAGTTCTTC.

This clonotype was detected a few times. The chain recombines TRBV18 with TRBJ2-6, with D perhaps matching TRBD1 (6 bases). This CDR3 has 18 residues. Trimming left V 2 bases short and J 0 bases short, with 14 bases between. CDR1 KGHSH and CDR2 LQKENI come from the germline V gene. CDR3 loop: CASSPSQGTSSGANVLTF. The DNA of the CDR3 is TGTGCCAGCTCACCATCGCAGGGGACCAGCTCTGGGGCCAACGTCCTGACTTTC. Full variable domain (remainder filled in from reference TRBV18 and TRBJ2-6): NAGVMQNPRHLVRRRGQEARLRCSPMKGHSHVYWYRQLPEEGLKFMVYLQKENIIDESGMPKERFSAEFPKEGPSILRIQQVVRGDSAAYFCASSPSQGTSSGANVLTFGAGSRLTVL.

The V and J genes are TRBV20-1 and TRBJ2-7; 8 nucleotides line up with TRBD2. CDR3 length: 13 amino acids. From germline, CDR1 is DFQATT and CDR2 SNEGSKA (reference sequence). The V and J ends lost 2 bases and 2 bases, in that order; junction bases with no gene match: 2. The CDR3 sequence is CSARLAGTYEQYF. The DNA of the CDR3 is TGCAGTGCTAGACTAGCGGGTACCTACGAGCAGTACTTC.

The chain joins TRBV5-5 to TRBJ1-2, with 7 positions matching TRBD1. Germline V lookup: CDR1 SGHKS, CDR2 YYEKEE (reference sequence). With 4 bases clipped from V and 1 base from J, the junction kept 16 bases outside the gene matches. There are 18 residues in the CDR3. CDR3 in DNA: TGTGCCAGCAGCCACACCCCCGGGGCACAGGGGAATAACTATGGCTACACCTTC. Protein sequence: CASSHTPGAQGNNYGYTF.